The rows below give T cell receptor beta chains drawn from one sample of a study of T cells in narcolepsy. Only in-frame clones appear in the TCRdb table, and some are missing; sequencing was by immunoSEQ multiplex PCR. The data contain some 33,000 clones, 90% of them singletons. The sample was CD45RA- memory CD4+ T cells from PBMCs. The receptors originated from a human donor with narcolepsy. CDR3s include the opening cysteine and the closing phenylalanine or tryptophan. D genes are given only for firm matches. The size entry is marked missing in some rows and otherwise reads once, few, many or a size class.

TRBV14,-,16,TRBJ2-5,TRBD2,TGTGCCAGCAGCCAAGGGGGGTCTAGCGGGAGGAGGACCCAGTACTTC,CASSQGGSSGRRTQYF
TRBV27,-,15,TRBJ2-5,TRBD1,TGTGCCAGCAGTTACAGGGGGTGGCGCCAAGAGACCCAGTACTTC,CASSYRGWRQETQYF
TRBV28,few,16,TRBJ1-2,-,TGTGCCAGCATCTCCGGGGCCAAGGTAGTGAACTATGGCTACACCTTC,CASISGAKVVNYGYTF
TRBV28,-,17,TRBJ1-5,-,TGTGCCAGCAGCTCCACAGGGACGAGGTTGAGCAATCAGCCCCAGCATTTT,CASSSTGTRLSNQPQHF
TRBV6-5,-,15,TRBJ2-1,-,TGTGCCAGCAGTTACACCGGGGCTTCCTACAATGAGCAGTTCTTC,CASSYTGASYNEQFF
TRBV10-2,-,15,TRBJ1-6,TRBD1,TGCGCCAGCAGTCTTCAGGGGGGGTATAATTCACCCCTCCACTTT,CASSLQGGYNSPLHF
TRBV6-5,-,12,TRBJ2-7,TRBD1,TGTGCCAGCAGTGCCCAGGGGGACGAGCAGTACTTC,CASSAQGDEQYF
TRBV4-3,-,16,TRBJ2-3,TRBD2,TGCGCCAGCAGCCAAGAAGGCGGGGGGGTTGCAGATACGCAGTATTTT,CASSQEGGGVADTQYF
TRBV7-2,-,14,TRBJ2-1,-,TGTGCCAGCAGCTTAAACTCCGTTCACAATGAGCAGTTCTTC,CASSLNSVHNEQFF
TRBV18,few,19,TRBJ1-5,-,TGTGCCAGCTCACCACGAGTTACTACAGGGTCGGGGAGCAATCAGCCCCAGCATTTT,CASSPRVTTGSGSNQPQHF
TRBV5-1,-,15,TRBJ2-2,TRBD1,TGCGCCAGCAGCTTGGAGGGGGCTGGAAACGGGGAGCTGTTTTTT,CASSLEGAGNGELFF
TRBV5-8,-,14,TRBJ2-3,-,TGTGCCAGCAGCTTGTCGCCGGGAATGTATACGCAGTATTTT,CASSLSPGMYTQYF
TRBV29-1,-,13,TRBJ1-4,-,TGCAGCGCTCAGGAAACCCCGACGAGGGAACTGTTTTTT,CSAQETPTRELFF
TRBV4-2,-,18,TRBJ2-1,TRBD2,TGTGCCAGCAGCCAAGATCTGGGAGGGCTGGGGTCTCTCAATGAGCAGTTCTTC,CASSQDLGGLGSLNEQFF
TRBV25-1,-,16,TRBJ1-2,TRBD1,TGTGCCAGCAGTGGCCATACAGGGGACGGGACCTATGGCTACACCTTC,CASSGHTGDGTYGYTF
TRBV28,once,13,TRBJ1-5,-,TGTGCCAGCACCCTAAGTCAATATCAGCCCCAGCATTTT,CASTLSQYQPQHF
TRBV5-8,few,12,TRBJ2-7,TRBD2,TGTGCCAGCAGCGGCGCTAGCGGATCAGAGTACTTC,CASSGASGSEYF
TRBV11-2,once,15,TRBJ2-1,TRBD1,TGTGCCAGCAGCCCGCGGACAGGGACATGGATTGAGCAGTTCTTC,CASSPRTGTWIEQFF
TRBV25-1,-,15,TRBJ2-5,TRBD2,TGTGCCAGCAGTTTACTAGCGGGGACACAAGAGACCCAGTACTTC,CASSLLAGTQETQYF
TRBV5-8,-,14,TRBJ1-2,-,TGTGCCAGCAGCTTGGTACAAGGCTCTGATGGCTACACCTTC,CASSLVQGSDGYTF
TRBV13,-,16,TRBJ2-5,TRBD2,TGTGCCAGCAGCTTAGCCGGGGGCGGGGGGGCGGAGACCCAGTACTTC,CASSLAGGGGAETQYF
TRBV5-6,few,17,TRBJ1-2,TRBD1,TGTGCCAGCAGCCCCCGGGGGACAGGTAGATACAGCCATGGCTACACCTTC,CASSPRGTGRYSHGYTF
TRBV5-5,-,15,TRBJ2-7,-,TGTGCCAGCAGCTTGGGCAGCCTAAGCTCCTACGAGCAGTACTTC,CASSLGSLSSYEQYF
TRBV19,-,15,TRBJ2-2,-,TGTGCCAGTAGCCGACAGGACGCGAACACCGGGGAGCTGTTTTTT,CASSRQDANTGELFF
TRBV10-3,-,15,TRBJ2-7,TRBD2,TGTGCCATCAGTGAGGGAAGGACTAGCGGGAGCGAGCAGTACTTC,CAISEGRTSGSEQYF
TRBV28,-,15,TRBJ1-5,TRBD1,TGTGCCAGCAGCCCTGGGACAGGGGGCGCACAGCCCCAGCATTTT,CASSPGTGGAQPQHF
TRBV6-9,-,13,TRBJ1-5,-,TGTGCCAGCAGTTACGGCGGGAAACAGCCCCAGCATTTT,CASSYGGKQPQHF
TRBV5-8,once,14,TRBJ1-1,TRBD1,TGTGCCAGCAGTTATGGACAGGCGAAGACTGAAGCTTTCTTT,CASSYGQAKTEAFF
TRBV4-3,-,14,TRBJ1-1,-,TGCGCCAGCAGCCAAGATCGGGACCGCACTGAAGCTTTCTTT,CASSQDRDRTEAFF
TRBV5-1,-,16,TRBJ2-1,TRBD2,TGCGCCAGCAGCTTGGCGGCGGGAGGGGGGAGCAATGAGCAGTTCTTC,CASSLAAGGGSNEQFF
TRBV7-2,once,14,TRBJ2-2,TRBD1,TGTGCCAGCAGGGGACAGGGGTCCACCGGGGAGCTGTTTTTT,CASRGQGSTGELFF